Sequencing of this T cell receptor (beta chain) was carried out in a study of Graves' ophthalmopathy and Graves' hyperthyroidism. General study findings and limits: Sensitivity reached approximately 71% and specificity approximately 72% when the model predicted ophthalmopathy progression. Blood contained most expanded thyroid clonotypes exceeding 0.001 frequency.

This CDR3 is 13 amino acids long. Looked up from germline, CDR1 is MNHEY and CDR2 is SVGAGI. V was shortened by 5 bases and J by 0 bases, with 7 bases between the two germline ends. Concerning this clonotype itself: The antigen is not known.

Amplification targeted the TCR beta CDR3 regions, with RNA transcripts as the source material. After a first-round RT-PCR with HTBI primers, a second-round multiplex PCR was run. Each CDR3 protein is one row after TCRdb ran MiXCR on the multiplex PCR reads. Here the sample spans hundreds of thousands of distinct CDR3 sequences, less than 55% being singletons. Other autoimmune diseases, uncontrolled infections, pregnancy and lactation each led to patient exclusion. Fresh peripheral blood (approximately 10 ml) yielded the PBMCs. The chain links TRBV6-5 to TRBJ1-1; weak D call: TRBD1 (5 bases). This sequence originates from an adult man with Graves' ophthalmopathy. Input material: peripheral blood. The CDR3 DNA sequence: TGTGCCAGCAGTCTACAGGTGAACACTGAAGCTTTCTTT. Encoded protein: CASSLQVNTEAFF.